This TCR beta chain stems from a study of early T cells in non-severe SARS-CoV-2 infection. Study information: Alpha and beta chains were unpaired, from unsorted whole-blood bulk RNA.

The V gene's germline CDR1 is SGHRS and CDR2 YFSETQ. This CDR3 region has 18 residues. The junction had 16 bases not matched to a gene; V was cut back by 0 bases and J by 7 bases. Unique molecular identifiers were added to individual cDNA molecules. A single record per CDR3 protein comes from TCRdb applying MiXCR to the 5' RACE reads. The repertoire holds tens of thousands of distinct CDR3 sequences, with about 12% as singletons. This clonotype was recorded at least ten times. Sequenced material: whole blood. The chain is built from TRBV5-1 and TRBJ1-2; TRBD1 aligns across 9 bases. This clonotype was sampled from an adult who was a healthcare worker with PCR-confirmed SARS-CoV-2 infection or an uninfected control (not recorded which). The CDR3 sequence is CASSLAGTGTSWIGGYTF. The DNA for the CDR3 is TGCGCCAGCAGCTTGGCCGGGACAGGGACGTCTTGGATAGGTGGCTACACCTTC.